Here is one T cell receptor (beta chain) with its context. Its antigen is as yet unknown. The data stem from a study of naive and memory T cell subsets. Study-level results: Naive and memory subsets had different power law exponents for TCR abundance. A few larger clonotypes appeared in naive repertoires, especially CD8, possibly memory cells re-expressing CD45RA.

Two oligonucleotides, mixed equimolar, formed the beta constant-region primer covering TRBC1 and TRBC2. The ligated cDNA underwent four PCR rounds using SP2 and nested alpha and beta constant-region primers. A 12-nucleotide UMI and the SP2 primer were added to the cDNA 3' end by oligonucleotide ligation. TCRdb processed the UMI-ligation and nested PCR reads anew with MiXCR; each CDR3 protein has one entry. The data show under 150,000 distinct CDR3 sequences, around 21% seen once. The V end lost 7 bases, the J end lost 4 bases, and 11 bases lay between the germline ends. Germline assignment: CDR1 SEHNR and CDR2 FQNEAQ (reference sequence). This CDR3 region has 12 residues. Four subsets defined by CD45RA and CD27 were sorted after CD3, CD4, CD8 and live/dead staining.

The sequenced sample was naive CD8+ T cells from blood. The chain carries TRBV7-9 and TRBJ2-7, with D hard to call. This TCR derives from a human donor in good health. The CDR3 sequence: CASTGDLYEQYF. CDR3 DNA sequence: TGTGCCAGCACAGGAGATCTGTACGAGCAGTACTTC. The full variable domain, with the rest looked up from reference TRBV7-9 and TRBJ2-7, is DTGVSQNPRHKITKRGQNVTFRCDPISEHNRLYWYRQTLGQGPEFLTYFQNEAQLEKSRLLSDRFSAERPKGSFSTLEIQRTEQGDSAMYLCASTGDLYEQYFGPGTRLTVT.